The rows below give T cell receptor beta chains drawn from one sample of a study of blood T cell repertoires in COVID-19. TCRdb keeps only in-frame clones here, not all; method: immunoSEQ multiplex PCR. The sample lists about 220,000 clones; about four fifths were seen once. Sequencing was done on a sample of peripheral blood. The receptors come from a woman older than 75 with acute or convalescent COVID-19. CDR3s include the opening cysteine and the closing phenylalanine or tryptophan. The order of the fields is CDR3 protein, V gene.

CDR3 protein: CASSYRDGHTEAFF
V gene: TRBV6-5

CDR3 protein: CARDSSGGVDTQYF
V gene: TRBV6-5

CDR3 protein: CARLGTGDEQYF
V gene: TRBV6-4

CDR3 protein: CASQRGPGQANQPQHF
V gene: TRBV2

CDR3 protein: CASSLALAGATEAFF
V gene: TRBV7-9

CDR3 protein: CASSYTDATDTQYF
V gene: TRBV6-2/TRBV6-3

CDR3 protein: CASSGDRGRQPQHF
V gene: TRBV19

CDR3 protein: CASSPGGGLTNEKLFF
V gene: TRBV5-1

CDR3 protein: CASSNRGSGNTIYF
V gene: TRBV3-1/TRBV3-2

CDR3 protein: CASSEGGTPMGLTGYTF
V gene: TRBV9

CDR3 protein: CASSLVGGRNQPQHF
V gene: TRBV7-6

CDR3 protein: CASSLGGGNEQFF
V gene: TRBV7-2

CDR3 protein: CASSPAGYEQYF
V gene: TRBV18

CDR3 protein: CASSSGEGYGYTF
V gene: TRBV18

CDR3 protein: CASSESTGVYGYTF
V gene: TRBV10-2